Below, 26 T cell receptor beta chains from the same sample are listed, as sequenced in a study of cytomegalovirus exposure and HLA in healthy donors. PCR was performed using 60 Vbeta and 13 Jbeta primers. Some clones are missing from TCRdb's copy, which holds only in-frame ones; the method was immunoSEQ multiplex PCR. Of 190,000 or so clones in the sample, roughly 78% were seen once. Sequenced sample: PBMCs. The receptors shown here come from a girl under 18 in good health and CMV-seropositive.

This clone was recorded a few times. The V call is TRBV11-1, the J call TRBJ1-4; D possibly corresponds to TRBD1 (5 bases). This CDR3 contains 16 residues. Germline V gives CDR1 SGHAT, CDR2 FQDESV (reference sequence). V lost 5 bases, J lost 5 bases, and 18 bases lay in between. The CDR3 is CASSGDSRARNEKLFF. CDR3 nucleotides: TGTGCCAGCAGCGGAGATTCCAGGGCAAGAAATGAAAAACTGTTTTTT.

V is TRBV21-1 and J is TRBJ2-7; the table's D call, TRBD1, has no DNA check behind it. TRBV21-1 is recorded as a pseudogene. The CDR3 has 17 amino acids. The CDR3: CASSKWGPDRGQYEQYF. In DNA, the CDR3 is TGTGCCAGCAGCAAATGGGGCCCGGACAGGGGGCAATACGAGCAGTACTTC.

The sample holds one count of this clone. The gene calls are TRBV5-1 and TRBJ1-6, with D maybe TRBD1 (5 bases). The CDR3 has 14 residues. The germline gives CDR1 SGHRS, CDR2 YFSETQ. Trimming removed 0 bases from V and 9 bases from J, with 10 bases in between. The CDR3 protein is CASSLVRGGSPLHF. CDR3 in DNA: TGCGCCAGCAGCTTGGTAAGGGGCGGTTCACCCCTCCACTTT.

The V call is TRBV7-8, the J call TRBJ1-3; 7 nucleotides line up with TRBD1. Germline-derived CDR1 and CDR2 are SGHVS and FQNEAQ. The V and J ends lost 1 base and 6 bases, in that order; junction bases with no gene match: 6. This CDR3 region has 15 residues. CDR3 loop: CASSLESDRANTIYF. CDR3 bases: TGTGCCAGCAGCTTAGAGTCTGACAGGGCAAACACCATATATTTT.

Concerning this clone itself: Different DNA sequences within this sample yield the same CDR3. V is TRBV5-4 and J is TRBJ2-2; TRBD2 matches at 9 bases. J lost 4 bases, V lost 0 bases, and 7 bases had no gene match. This CDR3 has 17 amino acids. Germline values: CDR1 SGHNT, CDR2 YYREEE (reference sequence). CDR3 in amino acids: CASSLAGGGGVTGELFF. CDR3 in DNA: TGTGCCAGCAGCTTGGCCGGGGGCGGGGGGGTCACCGGGGAGCTGTTTTTT.

The V gene is TRBV7-2, the J gene TRBJ2-7; D is perhaps TRBD2 (5 bases). The CDR3 runs to 15 residues. Germline assignment: CDR1 SGHTA and CDR2 FQGNSA. Trimming removed 2 bases from V and 3 bases from J, with 14 bases in between. The CDR3 DNA reads TGTGCCAGCAGCTTAAATCCGGGGAGAATCTACGAGCAGTACTTC. Translating gives CASSLNPGRIYEQYF.

CDR3 loop: CASSFTGAGELFF. CDR3 DNA sequence: TGCGCCAGCAGCTTCACAGGGGCCGGGGAGCTGTTTTTT. J is TRBJ2-2 and V is TRBV5-1; 7 nucleotides align to TRBD1. Germline CDR1 reads SGHRS; CDR2 reads YFSETQ. With 2 bases clipped from V and 6 bases from J, the junction kept 1 base outside the gene matches. CDR3 length: 13 residues.

This chain links TRBV4-1 with TRBJ1-5; D not certain. Per germline, CDR1 MGHRA and CDR2 YSYEKL. The V and J ends lost 1 base and 0 bases respectively, with 10 bases between them. The length of the CDR3 is 16 residues. The DNA for the CDR3 is TGCGCCAGCAGCCAAGTCCCCCAGAATAGCAATCAGCCCCAGCATTTT. Translation: CASSQVPQNSNQPQHF.

This clone appeared a single time. The V call is TRBV6-5, the J call TRBJ2-7, with a possible D match to TRBD1 (5 bases). The V and J ends lost 6 bases and 1 base respectively, with 13 bases between them. This CDR3 has 14 amino acids. Germline V lookup: CDR1 MNHEY, CDR2 SVGAGI. The chain's CDR3 is CASRTKQGSYEQYF. The CDR3 DNA sequence: TGTGCCAGCAGAACCAAGCAGGGTTCCTACGAGCAGTACTTC.

The rearrangement uses TRBV27 and TRBJ2-3; 9 bases fit TRBD2. The junction had 12 bases not matched to a gene; V was cut back by 6 bases and J by 5 bases. The CDR3 covers 16 residues. CDR1 is MNHEY and CDR2 is SMNVEV in the germline V gene (reference sequence). CDR3 nucleotide sequence: TGTGCCAGCAGCCGAAGGACTAGCGTGGGAAAAGATACGCAGTATTTT. Encoded protein: CASSRRTSVGKDTQYF.

The chain carries TRBV6-5 and TRBJ1-3, with 7 bases fitting TRBD1. Unmatched junction bases numbered 6, after V lost 6 bases and J lost 4 bases. The V gene's germline CDR1 is MNHEY and CDR2 SVGAGI. The CDR3 covers 14 residues. The CDR3 coding sequence is TGTGCCAGCAGAACAGGGGCGACAGGAAACACCATATATTTT. Its protein is CASRTGATGNTIYF.

The DNA of the CDR3 is TGCGCCAGCAGCACCCGCGACACTCTGGGCACCGGGGAGCTGTTTTTT. This sequence encodes CASSTRDTLGTGELFF. This chain connects TRBV5-1 to TRBJ2-2, with no clear D. Germline CDR1 SGHRS, CDR2 YFSETQ. The CDR3 totals 16 residues. Trimming took 4 bases from V and 4 from J, leaving 17 bases between them.

The CDR3 is CASSEYFGGGSTDTQYF. The DNA of the CDR3 is TGTGCCAGCAGTGAATATTTCGGGGGGGGGAGCACAGATACGCAGTATTTT. The gene calls are TRBV25-1 and TRBJ2-3; TRBD2 matches 8 bases. After removal of 0 bases from V and 0 bases from J, the junction contained 5 bases not matched to a gene. Germline loops: CDR1 MGHDK, CDR2 SYGVNS. The CDR3 is 17 amino acids.

The CDR3 reads CASSAFLDQETQYF. The CDR3 DNA sequence: TGCGCCAGCAGCGCGTTCCTAGATCAAGAGACCCAGTACTTC. The J gene is TRBJ2-5, the V gene TRBV5-1; D unresolved. The V gene's germline CDR1 is SGHRS and CDR2 YFSETQ. CDR3 length equals 14 residues. V lost 4 bases to trimming and J lost 2 bases, with 12 bases between them.

The J gene is TRBJ2-7, the V gene TRBV12-5; TRBD1 matches at 7 bases. CDR1 LGHNT and CDR2 FRNRAP come from the germline V gene. The CDR3 has 17 residues. J was trimmed by 1 base and V by 1 base; bases with no gene match: 10. Here the CDR3 DNA reads TGTGCTAGTGGTTTGGCTCTCGTACAGGGGCCATCCTACGAGCAGTACTTC. It specifies CASGLALVQGPSYEQYF.

This clone showed up just once. J is TRBJ1-2 and V is TRBV30; 8 bases map to TRBD1. The germline V gene has CDR1 GTSNPN and CDR2 SVGIG (reference sequence). The J segment lost 8 bases and the V segment lost 2 bases, leaving 4 bases of the junction unmatched. The CDR3 consists of 12 residues. CDR3 protein: CAWSPGGWGYTF. In DNA, the CDR3 is TGTGCCTGGAGTCCAGGGGGCTGGGGCTACACCTTC.

This clone has only one observation. This chain uses TRBV27 with TRBJ2-3, with TRBD1 identical over 8 bases. The CDR3 spans 14 residues. Per the germline V gene, CDR1 is MNHEY and CDR2 is SMNVEV (reference sequence). J lost 3 bases, V lost 6 bases, and 5 bases had no gene match. The CDR3 nucleotides are TGTGCCAGCAGGCCAGGGGGCATAACAGATACGCAGTATTTT. It encodes CASRPGGITDTQYF.

The genes are TRBV5-1 and TRBJ2-2; 16 bases align to TRBD2. Trimming cost V 3 bases and J 5 bases; bases outside gene matches: 4. The CDR3 covers 17 residues. Germline V gene lookup returns CDR1 SGHRS and CDR2 YFSETQ. CDR3 DNA sequence: TGCGCCAGCAGCTCGGGACTAGCGGGGGGGACGACCGGGGAGCTGTTTTTT. This codes for CASSSGLAGGTTGELFF.

This clone was found a few times. The chain has TRBV18 and TRBJ2-5; D is unclear. The V gene's germline CDR1 is KGHSH and CDR2 LQKENI. The CDR3 has 12 amino acids. The ends were cut back, 5 bases at V and 2 bases at J, with 6 bases in the middle. The CDR3 coding sequence is TGTGCCAGCTCAATCCCTCAAGAGACCCAGTACTTC. This codes for CASSIPQETQYF.

The chain is built from TRBV7-6 and TRBJ2-5, with 11 bases lining up with TRBD2. Germline CDR1 reads SGHVS; CDR2 reads FNYEAQ. CDR3 length: 15 amino acids. V dropped 6 bases and J dropped 2; count of bases not matched to a gene: 5. The CDR3 sequence: CASRLLAGGQETQYF. In DNA, the CDR3 is TGTGCCAGCAGGTTGCTAGCGGGGGGTCAAGAGACCCAGTACTTC. The full variable domain, rest sourced from reference TRBV7-6 and TRBJ2-5, is GAGVSQSPRYKVTKRGQDVALRCDPISGHVSLYWYRQALGQGPEFLTYFNYEAQQDKSGLPNDRFSAERPEGSISTLTIQRTEQRDSAMYRCASRLLAGGQETQYFGPGTRLLVL.

The rearrangement links TRBV7-2 to TRBJ2-1; D is undetermined. From germline, CDR1 is SGHTA and CDR2 FQGNSA. The V end lost 5 bases, the J end lost 7 bases, and 9 bases lay between the germline ends. The CDR3 is 12 residues long. The CDR3 nucleotides are TGTGCCAGCAGCCACCCTAGGAATGAGCAGTTCTTC. Amino acid sequence: CASSHPRNEQFF.

The rearrangement links TRBV6-1 to TRBJ2-2; D not resolved. CDR3 size: 14 residues. Trimming shortened V by 2 bases and J by 0 bases, and 4 bases separated the two germline ends. The germline CDR1 and CDR2 sequences are MNHNS and SASEGT. The CDR3 sequence is CASSEPANTGELFF. CDR3 bases: TGTGCCAGCAGTGAACCCGCGAACACCGGGGAGCTGTTTTTT.

This chain joins TRBV4-1 and TRBJ1-2, with D possibly TRBD1 on 6 matching bases. Trimming took 1 base from V and 6 from J, leaving 15 bases between them. The germline V gene has CDR1 MGHRA and CDR2 YSYEKL. The length of the CDR3 is 15 residues. The CDR3 protein is CASSQAPTEGDGYTF. In DNA, the CDR3 is TGCGCCAGCAGCCAAGCGCCGACAGAGGGGGATGGCTACACCTTC.

The sample holds one count of this clone. The J gene is TRBJ1-4, the V gene TRBV5-4; 8 nucleotides agree with TRBD1. With 3 bases clipped from V and 0 bases from J, the junction kept 16 bases outside the gene matches. Germline lookup yields CDR1 SGHNT and CDR2 YYREEE (reference sequence). This CDR3 region has 20 residues. In nucleotides, the CDR3 is TGTGCCAGCAGCTGGGGGTACGGGGACAGGCCAAGTGCAACTAATGAAAAACTGTTTTTT. Translating gives CASSWGYGDRPSATNEKLFF.

V and J are TRBV6-1 and TRBJ2-1; TRBD2 matches at 7 bases. Germline V gene lookup returns CDR1 MNHNS and CDR2 SASEGT. V trimming: 1 base; J trimming: 12 bases; junction bases outside the gene matches: 12. The CDR3 is 15 amino acids. The DNA of the CDR3 is TGTGCCAGCAGTGAAGACAGAACAAGCGGGGACGTGCAGTTCTTC. This codes for CASSEDRTSGDVQFF.

The chain combines TRBV4-3 with TRBJ2-2, with 10 bases lining up with TRBD1. The germline gives CDR1 LGHNA, CDR2 YSLEER. V was pared by 0 bases and J by 0 bases, with 4 bases of the junction left unmatched. This CDR3 region has 18 residues. The CDR3 nucleotides are TGCGCCAGCAGCCAAGAGATTGGACAGGGGGCGAACACCGGGGAGCTGTTTTTT. Translating gives CASSQEIGQGANTGELFF.